This TCR beta chain comes out of a study of T-cell memory formation after mild COVID-19. Overall study context: Each donor largely had its own TCR clusters. Study outcomes and limitations: Memory sampled before infection contained some responding clones, suggesting cross-reactive memory joined.

From the 5' RACE reads, TCRdb called clonotypes with MiXCR, one entry per CDR3 protein. The sample yields 110,000 or so distinct CDR3 sequences, approximately 22% seen once. The V gene's germline CDR1 is MNHEY and CDR2 SVGEGT. V trimming: 5 bases; J trimming: 4 bases; junction bases outside the gene matches: 3. CDR3 size: 14 residues. This clonotype was seen a few times. Its target is unknown. The chain uses TRBV6-2 or TRBV6-3 and TRBJ1-5; 9 bases align to TRBD1. Specimen: PBMCs or a T cell subset sorted from them (not recorded which). The TCR comes from a young man who had mild COVID-19 (a few samples of this study predate the infection). Cell type and time point are not known. The CDR3 coding sequence is TGTGCCAGCAGTAGGGGACAGGGTAATCAGCCCCAGCATTTT. Its translation is CASSRGQGNQPQHF.